This T cell receptor (beta chain) was documented in a study of blood T cells in healthy people across ages. In the case of this clonotype: The antigen is unknown. One end of the junction does not line up with germline, which may come from a read error.

CDR1 and CDR2 (germline): MDHEN, SYDVKM. The CDR3 contains 14 residues. A second PCR of roughly 7 to 11 cycles used a sample-barcoded 5' primer and a J-beta primer mix. From the 5' RACE reads, TCRdb called clonotypes with MiXCR, one entry per CDR3 protein. The sample gives about 1.8 million distinct CDR3 sequences, around 48% of which show up once; less than 2.5% is in the top ten. Study-wide points: Percentage of naive T cells showed a strong correlation with TCR beta diversity. From one million sequenced T cells, diversity estimates were lower bounds.

The sequencing sample was made of blood. This TCR derives from a woman in her 40s in good health. The chain joins TRBV28 to TRBJ1-2; D is uncertain. In DNA, the CDR3 is TGTGCCAGCAGCGAACACGGAGGCAACTATGGCTACACTTTC. This encodes CASSEHGGNYGYTF.